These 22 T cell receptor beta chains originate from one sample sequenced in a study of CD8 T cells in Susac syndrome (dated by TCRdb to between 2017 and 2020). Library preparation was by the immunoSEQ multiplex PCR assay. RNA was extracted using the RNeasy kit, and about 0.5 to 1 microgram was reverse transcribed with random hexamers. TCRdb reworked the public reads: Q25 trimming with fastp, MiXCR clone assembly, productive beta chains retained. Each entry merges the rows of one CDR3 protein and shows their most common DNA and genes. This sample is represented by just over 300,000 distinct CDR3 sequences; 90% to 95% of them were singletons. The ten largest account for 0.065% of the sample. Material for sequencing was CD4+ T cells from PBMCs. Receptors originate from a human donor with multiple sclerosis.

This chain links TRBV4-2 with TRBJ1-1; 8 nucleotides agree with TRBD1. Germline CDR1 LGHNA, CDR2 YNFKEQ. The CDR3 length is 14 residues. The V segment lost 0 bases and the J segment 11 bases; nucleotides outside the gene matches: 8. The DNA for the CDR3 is TGTGCCAGCAGCCAAGATCGACAGGGGTCGTCGGCTTTCTTT. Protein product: CASSQDRQGSSAFF.

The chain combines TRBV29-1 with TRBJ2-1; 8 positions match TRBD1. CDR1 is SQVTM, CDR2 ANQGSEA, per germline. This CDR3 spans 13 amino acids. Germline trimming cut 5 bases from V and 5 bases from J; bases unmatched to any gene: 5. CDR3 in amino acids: CSVPDRGNNEQFF. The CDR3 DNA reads TGCAGCGTTCCCGACAGGGGAAACAATGAGCAGTTCTTC.

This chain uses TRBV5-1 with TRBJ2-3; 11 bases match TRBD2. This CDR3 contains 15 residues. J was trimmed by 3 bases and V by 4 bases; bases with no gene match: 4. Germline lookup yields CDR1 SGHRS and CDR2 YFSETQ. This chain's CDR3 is CASSPVAGGTDTQYF. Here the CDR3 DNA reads TGCGCCAGCAGCCCAGTAGCGGGAGGGACAGATACGCAGTATTTT.

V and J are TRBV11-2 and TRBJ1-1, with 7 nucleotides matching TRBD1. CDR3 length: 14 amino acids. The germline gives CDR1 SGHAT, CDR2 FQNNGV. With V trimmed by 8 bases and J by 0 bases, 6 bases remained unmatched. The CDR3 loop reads CASLPDRVNTEAFF. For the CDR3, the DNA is TGTGCCAGCCTCCCCGACAGGGTGAACACTGAAGCTTTCTTT.

CDR3 sequence reads: CASNQVGSSWYF. The CDR3 DNA is TGTGCCAGCAACCAAGTAGGCAGCAGCTGGTACTTC. The V call is TRBV2, the J call TRBJ2-7; no clear D gene. This CDR3 region has 12 residues. V gave up 7 bases and J gave up 12 bases, with 19 bases separating them. Germline CDR1 reads SNHLY; CDR2 reads FYNNEI.

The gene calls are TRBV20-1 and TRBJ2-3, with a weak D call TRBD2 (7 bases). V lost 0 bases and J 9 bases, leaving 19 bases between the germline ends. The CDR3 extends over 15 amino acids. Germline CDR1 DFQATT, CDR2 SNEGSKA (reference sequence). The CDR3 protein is CSARDRVGGAYTQYF. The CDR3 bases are TGCAGTGCTAGAGATCGGGTAGGGGGGGCGTACACGCAGTATTTT.

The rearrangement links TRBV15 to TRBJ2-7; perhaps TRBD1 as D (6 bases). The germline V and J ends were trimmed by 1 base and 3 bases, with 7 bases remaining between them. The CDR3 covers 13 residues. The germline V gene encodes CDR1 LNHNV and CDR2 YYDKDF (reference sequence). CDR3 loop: CATSRVDSYEQYF. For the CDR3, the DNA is TGTGCCACCAGCAGAGTGGACAGCTACGAGCAGTACTTC.

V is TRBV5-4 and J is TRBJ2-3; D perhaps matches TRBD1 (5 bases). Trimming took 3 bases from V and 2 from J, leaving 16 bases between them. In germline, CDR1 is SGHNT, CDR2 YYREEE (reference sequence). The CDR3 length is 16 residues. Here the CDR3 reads CASSYDSDSLTDTQYF. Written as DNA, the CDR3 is TGTGCCAGCAGCTACGATTCCGACAGTCTCACAGATACGCAGTATTTT.

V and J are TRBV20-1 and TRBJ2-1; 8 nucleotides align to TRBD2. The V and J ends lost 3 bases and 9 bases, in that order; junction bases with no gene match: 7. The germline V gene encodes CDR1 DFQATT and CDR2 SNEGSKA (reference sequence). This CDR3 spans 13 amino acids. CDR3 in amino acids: CSASGRAWGEQFF. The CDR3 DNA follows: TGCAGTGCTAGCGGGAGGGCCTGGGGTGAGCAGTTCTTC.

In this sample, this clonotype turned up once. CDR3 sequence reads: CASSAWEQETQYF. CDR3 nucleotide sequence: TGTGCCAGCAGCGCCTGGGAGCAAGAGACCCAGTACTTC. This rearrangement joins TRBV4-2 to TRBJ2-5, with D possibly TRBD2 on 5 matching bases. V lost 5 bases and J lost 2, with 9 bases in between. Germline V CDR1 and CDR2: LGHNA, YNFKEQ. This CDR3 region has 13 residues.

The CDR3: CASRPAGDSGNTIYF. The CDR3 bases are TGTGCCAGTAGGCCTGCAGGAGACTCTGGAAACACCATATATTTT. This chain links TRBV19 with TRBJ1-3; no clear D gene. The CDR3 has 15 residues. The germline V gene encodes CDR1 LNHDA and CDR2 SQIVND (reference sequence). V lost 6 bases and J 0 bases, leaving 12 bases between the germline ends.

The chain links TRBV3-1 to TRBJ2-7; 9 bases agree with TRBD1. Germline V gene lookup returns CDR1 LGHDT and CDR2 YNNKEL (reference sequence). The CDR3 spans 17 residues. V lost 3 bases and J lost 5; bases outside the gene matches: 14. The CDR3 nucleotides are TGTGCCAGCAGCCAGCAGTCACAGGGGGCGCGAGCCGACGAGCAGTACTTC. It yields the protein CASSQQSQGARADEQYF.

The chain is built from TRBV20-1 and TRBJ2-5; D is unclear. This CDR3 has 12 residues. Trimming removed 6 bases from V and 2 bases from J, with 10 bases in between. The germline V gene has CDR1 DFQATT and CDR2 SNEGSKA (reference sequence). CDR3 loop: CSAAFRQETQYF. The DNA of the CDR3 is TGCAGTGCCGCGTTCAGGCAAGAGACCCAGTACTTC.

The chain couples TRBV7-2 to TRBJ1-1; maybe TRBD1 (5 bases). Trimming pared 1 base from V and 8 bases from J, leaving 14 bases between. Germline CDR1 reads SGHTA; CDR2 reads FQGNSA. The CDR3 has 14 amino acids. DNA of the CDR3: TGTGCCAGCAGCTTAGAGTTGGCGACAGTCGAAGCTTTCTTT. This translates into CASSLELATVEAFF.

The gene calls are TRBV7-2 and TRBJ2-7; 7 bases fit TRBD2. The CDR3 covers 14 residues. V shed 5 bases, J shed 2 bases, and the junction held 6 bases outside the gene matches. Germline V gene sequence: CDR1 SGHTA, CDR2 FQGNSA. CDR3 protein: CASSPRGLAYEQYF. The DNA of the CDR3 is TGTGCCAGCAGCCCTCGTGGACTAGCCTACGAGCAGTACTTC.

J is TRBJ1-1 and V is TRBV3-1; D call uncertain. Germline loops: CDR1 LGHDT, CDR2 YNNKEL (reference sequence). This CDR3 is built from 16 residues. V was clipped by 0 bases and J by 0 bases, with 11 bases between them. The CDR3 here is CASSQEIGAMNTEAFF. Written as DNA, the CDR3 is TGTGCCAGCAGCCAAGAAATCGGAGCGATGAACACTGAAGCTTTCTTT.

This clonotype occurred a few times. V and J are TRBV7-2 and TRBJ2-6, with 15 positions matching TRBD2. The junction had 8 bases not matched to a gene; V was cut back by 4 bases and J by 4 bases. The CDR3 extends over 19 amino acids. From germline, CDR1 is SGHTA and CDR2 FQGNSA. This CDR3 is CASSWTSGRALGGANVLTF. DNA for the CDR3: TGTGCCAGCAGCTGGACTAGCGGGAGGGCCCTGGGAGGGGCCAACGTCCTGACTTTC.

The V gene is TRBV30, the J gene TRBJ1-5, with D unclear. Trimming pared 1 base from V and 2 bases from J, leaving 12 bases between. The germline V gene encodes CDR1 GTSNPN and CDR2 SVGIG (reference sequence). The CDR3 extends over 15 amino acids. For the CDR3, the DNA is TGTGCCTGGAGTGGAGAGGGTCTAGGCAATCAGCCCCAGCATTTT. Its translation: CAWSGEGLGNQPQHF.

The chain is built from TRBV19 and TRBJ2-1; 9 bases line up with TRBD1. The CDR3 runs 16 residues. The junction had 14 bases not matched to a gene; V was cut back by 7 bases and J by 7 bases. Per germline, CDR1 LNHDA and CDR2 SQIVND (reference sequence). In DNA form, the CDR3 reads TGTGCCAGTACCAAATTCGGGACAGGGAGCCGTAATGAGCAGTTCTTC. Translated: CASTKFGTGSRNEQFF.

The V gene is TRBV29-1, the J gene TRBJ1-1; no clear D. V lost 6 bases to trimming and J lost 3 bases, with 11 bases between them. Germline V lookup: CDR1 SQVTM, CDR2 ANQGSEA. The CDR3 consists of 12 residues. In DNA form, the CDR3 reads TGCAGCGTCACCGGGCAGCACACTGAAGCTTTCTTT. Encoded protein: CSVTGQHTEAFF.

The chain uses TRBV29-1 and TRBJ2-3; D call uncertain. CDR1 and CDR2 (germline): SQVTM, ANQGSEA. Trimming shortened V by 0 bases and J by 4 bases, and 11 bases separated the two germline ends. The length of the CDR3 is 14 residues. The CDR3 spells CSVEDLVEPDTQYF. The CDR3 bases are TGCAGCGTTGAAGATTTAGTAGAGCCAGATACGCAGTATTTT.

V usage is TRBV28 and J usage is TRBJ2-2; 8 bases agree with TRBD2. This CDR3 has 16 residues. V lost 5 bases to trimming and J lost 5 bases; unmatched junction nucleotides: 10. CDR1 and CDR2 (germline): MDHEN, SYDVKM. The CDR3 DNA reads TGTGCCAGCAGTCCCACTAAGGCGGGAGGTACCGGGGAGCTGTTTTTT. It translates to CASSPTKAGGTGELFF.